The 28 T cell receptor beta chains given below trace back to one sample, sequenced in a study of shared clonotypes between healthy human individuals. Sequencing used immunoSEQ multiplex PCR; TCRdb keeps in-frame clones, though not all of them. The table lists some 2,400,000 clones, approximately 94% of them singletons. Material for sequencing was naive CD4+ T cells sorted from blood. The sample's subset: CD45RA+ positively selected. The receptors here all came from a man aged 18 to 35 in good health.

J is TRBJ2-7 and V is TRBV10-3; a possible D gene is TRBD1 (6 bases). The V gene lost 11 bases and the J gene lost 2 bases, with 16 bases spanning the gap. Germline CDR1 is ENHRY and CDR2 is SYGVKD. The CDR3 spans 13 residues. In DNA form, the CDR3 reads TGTGCCGCTTCAAAGGGGGAAACCTACGAGCAGTACTTC. Translating gives CAASKGETYEQYF.

The chain is built from TRBV12-5 and TRBJ1-5; 7 bases align to TRBD1. CDR3 length: 18 residues. Germline assignment: CDR1 LGHNT and CDR2 FRNRAP. The junction had 9 bases not matched to a gene; V was cut back by 1 base and J by 0 bases. The DNA for the CDR3 is TGTGCTAGTGGTTTGGCCTTGGGACAGTTGTTTAGCAATCAGCCCCAGCATTTT. As protein: CASGLALGQLFSNQPQHF.

V and J are TRBV10-3 and TRBJ2-2; no definite D call. This CDR3 has 12 amino acids. Germline V gene sequence: CDR1 ENHRY, CDR2 SYGVKD. V dropped 10 bases and J dropped 10 bases, with 16 bases sitting between them. The CDR3 sequence is CARRGLDEELFF. CDR3 coding DNA: TGTGCCAGAAGAGGATTGGATGAGGAGCTGTTTTTT.

This sequence joins TRBV5-4 and TRBJ2-3; 7 positions match TRBD1. V shed 4 bases and J 0 bases; nucleotides not matched to a gene: 8. The CDR3 covers 16 residues. Germline CDR1 and CDR2: SGHNT and YYREEE (reference sequence). The CDR3 protein is CASSTWTGTSTDTQYF. The CDR3 DNA reads TGTGCCAGCAGCACTTGGACAGGAACTAGCACAGATACGCAGTATTTT.

This clone came up once. The rearrangement joins TRBV7-2 to TRBJ2-1; D is ambiguous. The CDR3 totals 14 residues. Trimming cost V 1 base and J 6 bases, with 10 bases left between them. Germline values: CDR1 SGHTA, CDR2 FQGNSA. CDR3 in amino acids: CASSLDAYLNEQFF. The CDR3 nucleotides are TGTGCCAGCAGCTTAGATGCCTACCTCAATGAGCAGTTCTTC.

This clone was seen just once. The genes are TRBV18 and TRBJ1-5; 8 nucleotides match TRBD1. The CDR3 extends over 13 amino acids. With V trimmed by 3 bases and J by 7 bases, 2 bases remained unmatched. Per the germline V gene, CDR1 is KGHSH and CDR2 is LQKENI. This CDR3 reads CASSPDREQPQHF. DNA of the CDR3: TGTGCCAGCTCACCGGACAGGGAACAGCCCCAGCATTTT.

The table lists this clone with a count of one. V and J are TRBV5-1 and TRBJ1-2, with a weak D call TRBD1 (6 bases). The CDR3 covers 13 residues. V lost 7 bases to trimming and J lost 8 bases, with 18 bases between them. Germline-derived CDR1 and CDR2 are SGHRS and YFSETQ. CDR3 loop: CASSTGGRNGYTF. Written as DNA, the CDR3 is TGCGCCAGCTCCACCGGGGGCCGGAACGGCTACACCTTC.

This clone came up once. V gene TRBV2 combines with J gene TRBJ2-5; 9 nucleotides align to TRBD1. Germline V CDR1 and CDR2: SNHLY, FYNNEI. This CDR3 region has 14 residues. The J segment lost 1 base and the V segment lost 6 bases, leaving 3 bases of the junction unmatched. The chain's CDR3 is CASRGTGTQETQYF. The CDR3 coding sequence is TGTGCCAGCAGGGGGACAGGGACCCAAGAGACCCAGTACTTC.

Regarding this clone: The same CDR3 can be traced to other DNA sequences in this sample. The chain joins TRBV30 to TRBJ2-1, with a tentative D call TRBD2 (5 bases). Trimming pared 3 bases from V and 2 bases from J, leaving 8 bases between. The CDR3 contains 13 residues. The germline gives CDR1 GTSNPN, CDR2 SVGIG (reference sequence). CDR3 sequence reads: CAWSPGAYNEQFF. CDR3 DNA sequence: TGTGCCTGGAGCCCCGGGGCCTACAATGAGCAGTTCTTC. Combining the CDR3 with reference TRBV30 and TRBJ2-1 gives the whole variable domain SQTIHQWPATLVQPVGSPLSLECTVEGTSNPNLYWYRQAAGRGLQLLFYSVGIGQISSEVPQNLSASRPQDRQFILSSKKLLLSDSGFYLCAWSPGAYNEQFFGPGTRLTVL.

This clone is a singleton in its sample. The rearrangement joins TRBV6-1 to TRBJ2-4; unclear D gene. The germline V gene encodes CDR1 MNHNS and CDR2 SASEGT. V was pared by 4 bases and J by 4 bases, with 11 bases between. The CDR3 sequence is 14 residues long. In DNA form, the CDR3 reads TGTGCCAGCAGTGTTTCGCGGCTAAAAAACATTCAGTACTTC. Protein product: CASSVSRLKNIQYF.

Remarks on this clone: Other DNA sequences in the same sample also yield this CDR3. The V call is TRBV2, the J call TRBJ2-7; D is unresolved. The CDR3 runs to 12 residues. V lost 9 bases to trimming and J lost 0 bases, with 9 bases between them. The germline CDR1 and CDR2 sequences are SNHLY and FYNNEI. The DNA of the CDR3 is TGTGCCAGTTCACAGAGCTCCTACGAGCAGTACTTC. As protein: CASSQSSYEQYF.

V gene TRBV6-6 combines with J gene TRBJ2-3; D not resolved. The V and J ends lost 4 bases and 2 bases respectively, with 10 bases between them. Germline values: CDR1 MNHNY, CDR2 SVGAGI (reference sequence). The CDR3 is made up of 14 amino acids. The CDR3 nucleotides are TGTGCCAGCAGTTCGACCAGAAACACAGATACGCAGTATTTT. Translation gives CASSSTRNTDTQYF.

This chain connects TRBV4-1 to TRBJ1-5; the match to TRBD1 covers 8 bases. The CDR3 has 15 residues. CDR1 and CDR2 from the germline V gene are MGHRA and YSYEKL. After removal of 4 bases from V and 2 bases from J, the junction contained 4 bases not matched to a gene. The CDR3 region has the DNA TGCGCCAGCAGCCCGCAGACAGGGGGCAATCAGCCCCAGCATTTT. Protein: CASSPQTGGNQPQHF.

Details on this clone: Lacking the conserved final phenylalanine or tryptophan, this CDR3 likely reflects a read error. Because the CDR3's place on the DNA is in doubt, the DNA is left out and the CDR3 is given as listed by TCRdb. This chain uses TRBV13 with TRBJ1-1; the table's D call, TRBD1, was not checked against the DNA. Germline V lookup: CDR1 PRHDT, CDR2 FYEKMQ (reference sequence). The CDR3 region is 11 residues in length, termini included. The CDR3 loop is CASSYRQGATL.

This sequence joins TRBV7-2 and TRBJ1-4; TRBD1 is a possible D gene (5 bases). The CDR3 loop spans 15 amino acids. From germline, CDR1 is SGHTA and CDR2 FQGNSA. Trimming removed 1 base from V and 8 bases from J, with 14 bases in between. The CDR3 loop is CASSLVAGVREKLFF. The CDR3 DNA follows: TGTGCCAGCAGCTTAGTGGCGGGGGTTCGCGAAAAACTGTTTTTT.

The chain recombines TRBV11-3 with TRBJ2-2; no clear D. Trimming removed 5 bases from V and 5 bases from J, with 9 bases in between. This CDR3 has 13 residues. CDR1 and CDR2 from the germline V gene are SGHNT and YENEEA. The CDR3 region is CASSPRSTGELFF. The CDR3 DNA is TGTGCCAGCAGCCCCCGTTCGACCGGGGAGCTGTTTTTT.

This clone was counted a single time. The chain employs TRBV10-3 and TRBJ2-1; the match to TRBD2 covers 7 bases. The V gene end was trimmed by 2 bases and the J gene end by 0 bases; junction bases not matched to a gene: 10. There are 18 residues in the CDR3. The V gene's germline CDR1 is ENHRY and CDR2 SYGVKD. CDR3: CAISERAGGSGSYNEQFF. CDR3 nucleotide sequence: TGTGCCATCAGTGAGAGGGCTGGCGGGAGCGGCTCCTACAATGAGCAGTTCTTC.

V and J are TRBV19 and TRBJ1-3; 7 nucleotides match TRBD1. The CDR3 is 15 residues long. Losses at the gene ends were 5 bases for V and 0 bases for J; bases not matched to a gene: 4. Germline lookup yields CDR1 LNHDA and CDR2 SQIVND (reference sequence). CDR3 in DNA: TGTGCCAGTAGTTCGGGACAGCTCTCTGGAAACACCATATATTTT. This codes for CASSSGQLSGNTIYF. Filled out from reference TRBV19 and TRBJ1-3, the complete variable domain reads DGGITQSPKYLFRKEGQNVTLSCEQNLNHDAMYWYRQDPGQGLRLIYYSQIVNDFQKGDIAEGYSVSREKKESFPLTVTSAQKNPTAFYLCASSSGQLSGNTIYFGEGSWLTVV.

As concerns this clone: The sample has other DNA sequences that encode this CDR3 too. This chain links TRBV7-2 with TRBJ2-5, with TRBD1 matching over 7 bases. V was clipped by 3 bases and J by 0 bases; unmatched bases: 1. Germline CDR1 reads SGHTA; CDR2 reads FQGNSA. The CDR3 covers 14 residues. In DNA, the CDR3 is TGTGCCAGCAGCTTGGACAGGTACCAAGAGACCCAGTACTTC. Translated: CASSLDRYQETQYF.

The chain is built from TRBV4-3 and TRBJ2-1; D uncertain. The CDR3 runs 17 residues. Germline CDR1 LGHNA, CDR2 YSLEER. Trimming took off 1 base at V and 4 bases at J, with 17 bases between the two ends. In DNA form, the CDR3 reads TGCGCCAGCAGCCAAGGGGCTAGGCCAGGAATGTACAATGAGCAGTTCTTC. The encoded protein is CASSQGARPGMYNEQFF.

The chain links TRBV7-3 to TRBJ2-1; TRBD2 agrees at 8 bases. V shed 2 bases and J 7 bases; nucleotides not matched to a gene: 7. CDR1 and CDR2 from the germline V gene are SGHTA and FQGTGA. The CDR3 has 15 residues. CDR3 in DNA: TGTGCCAGCAGCTTAGGCGGGGGGCCGATTAATGAGCAGTTCTTC. It translates to CASSLGGGPINEQFF.

The V gene is TRBV5-1, the J gene TRBJ1-2; no definite D call. Per the germline V gene, CDR1 is SGHRS and CDR2 is YFSETQ. The CDR3 length is 15 residues. V lost 0 bases and J lost 4, with 13 bases in between. CDR3 nucleotides: TGCGCCAGCAGCTTGGCCCGGGATTCCCTCTATGGCTACACCTTC. This encodes CASSLARDSLYGYTF.

The rearrangement uses TRBV9 and TRBJ1-5, with unresolved D. Germline loops: CDR1 SGDLS, CDR2 YYNGEE. The CDR3 sequence is 13 residues long. V shed 0 bases and J shed 6 bases, with 7 bases lying between them. In nucleotides, the CDR3 is TGTGCCAGCAGCGTAGAAGGATCTCAGCCCCAGCATTTT. Protein: CASSVEGSQPQHF.

This chain links TRBV7-9 with TRBJ1-1; 7 bases map to TRBD1. Losses at the gene ends were 6 bases for V and 6 bases for J; bases not matched to a gene: 7. CDR1 SEHNR and CDR2 FQNEAQ come from the germline V gene (reference sequence). This CDR3 is built from 13 residues. The CDR3 region has the DNA TGTGCCAGCAGATTGACAGGGTCGTCTGAAGCTTTCTTT. It codes for CASRLTGSSEAFF.

In regard to this clone: The sample holds other DNA sequences that translate to the same CDR3. This rearrangement joins TRBV5-1 to TRBJ2-3; D is uncertain. The CDR3 spans 12 residues. Trimming pared 0 bases from V and 3 bases from J, leaving 2 bases between. CDR1 is SGHRS, CDR2 YFSETQ, per germline. The CDR3 protein is CASSLVTDTQYF. CDR3 in DNA: TGCGCCAGCAGCTTGGTAACAGATACGCAGTATTTT. The full variable domain, in which reference TRBV5-1 and TRBJ2-3 provide the parts outside the CDR3, is KAGVTQTPRYLIKTRGQQVTLSCSPISGHRSVSWYQQTPGQGLQFLFEYFSETQRNKGNFPGRFSGRQFSNSRSEMNVSTLELGDSALYLCASSLVTDTQYFGPGTRLTVL.

The chain carries TRBV30 and TRBJ1-6; TRBD1 might be the D (5 bases). V was clipped by 2 bases and J by 6 bases, with 14 bases between them. CDR1 GTSNPN and CDR2 SVGIG come from the germline V gene (reference sequence). The CDR3 extends over 15 amino acids. This CDR3 reads CAWSMTRDFNSPLHF. In nucleotides, the CDR3 is TGTGCCTGGAGTATGACCCGGGACTTTAATTCACCCCTCCACTTT.

The chain uses TRBV5-1 and TRBJ2-1, with TRBD1 matching over 10 bases. The CDR3 contains 17 residues. The germline V gene has CDR1 SGHRS and CDR2 YFSETQ. J gave up 4 bases and V 1 base, and 8 bases lay outside the gene matches. The CDR3 nucleotides are TGCGCCAGCAGCTTGAGTGGGACAGGGGCACCATACAATGAGCAGTTCTTC. Its translation: CASSLSGTGAPYNEQFF.

This rearrangement joins TRBV6-5 to TRBJ2-7; possible D gene TRBD2, 5 bases. The length of the CDR3 is 14 residues. Germline lookup yields CDR1 MNHEY and CDR2 SVGAGI. V was shortened by 8 bases and J by 0 bases, with 14 bases between the two germline ends. The DNA of the CDR3 is TGTGCCAGCCGGTTCTTTGAGGGCTCCTACGAGCAGTACTTC. Encoded protein: CASRFFEGSYEQYF.